These T cell receptor beta chains were read from a single sample in a study of T-cell memory formation after mild COVID-19. TCRdb analysed the 5' RACE reads with MiXCR anew, one entry per CDR3 protein. The data hold some 180,000 distinct CDR3 sequences, with approximately 17% observed a single time. The sample comprised PBMCs or a T cell subset sorted from them (not recorded which). Receptor source: a man aged 18 to 29 who had mild COVID-19 (a few samples of this study predate the infection). Cell type and time point are not known. Each CDR3 is given with its conserved first and last residue. Each record gives: V gene, J gene, CDR3 protein.

TRBV7-2	TRBJ1-5	CASSLALAGNQPQHF
TRBV5-1	TRBJ1-2	CASSLDSIYGYTF
TRBV28	TRBJ1-2	CASSLISDYTF
TRBV9	TRBJ2-5	CASSPRPAGTWETQYF
TRBV7-3	TRBJ2-3	CASSLNPVADTQYF
TRBV15	TRBJ2-3	CATSLRLGDPPDTQYF
TRBV7-2	TRBJ1-1	CASSKRILTGYTEAFF
TRBV4-2	TRBJ2-3	CASSTQIGGATDTQYF
TRBV7-2	TRBJ1-2	CASSRGTFNYGYTF
TRBV7-2	TRBJ2-3	CASSRHGTYSTDTQYF
TRBV30	TRBJ1-2	CAWSLSGVRLGYTF
TRBV21-1	TRBJ2-7	CASSPLYEQYF
TRBV9	TRBJ2-2	CASSVGVRNTGELFF
TRBV7-3	TRBJ2-1	CASSLSGTGINEQFF
TRBV7-9	TRBJ1-4	CAATVATNEKLFF
TRBV7-2	TRBJ2-2	CASSAHGTAGELFF
TRBV5-1	TRBJ1-2	CASSFSQGHGYTF
TRBV12-3/TRBV12-4	TRBJ2-5	CASSVGLAGEETQYF
TRBV4-1	TRBJ1-2	CASSHENIGGYTF
TRBV3-1	TRBJ1-6	CASSQDGTGGTLHF
TRBV5-1	TRBJ2-2	CASSSGGGNTGELFF
TRBV7-2	TRBJ2-1	CASSKKSGGNEQFF